These T cell receptor beta chains were read from a single sample in a study of CD8 T cells in ankylosing spondylitis. TCRdb re-called the 5' RACE reads with MiXCR, one entry per CDR3 protein. This table has a few hundred thousand distinct CDR3 sequences, approximately 8% appearing once. Sequencing was done on a sample of blood, either unsorted or a sorted T cell fraction (not recorded which). The source is a male donor with ankylosing spondylitis. CDR3s leave out the opening cysteine and the closing phenylalanine or tryptophan.

cdr3_length | j_call | v_call | cdr3_aa
12 | TRBJ2-7 | TRBV7-9 | ASSLEVGPYEQY
15 | TRBJ2-3 | TRBV4-3 | ASSQGRSGISRDTQY
14 | TRBJ2-7 | TRBV5-1 | ASSLVGWGSTYEQY
12 | TRBJ2-7 | TRBV5-1 | ASSPLLTGYEQY
13 | TRBJ1-2 | TRBV3-1 | ASSQQGPVYYGYT
12 | TRBJ2-3 | TRBV20-1 | SARRTSGADTQY
12 | TRBJ1-5 | TRBV12-3/TRBV12-4 | ASSFSSIDQPQH
16 | TRBJ2-1 | TRBV9 | ASSPSGGGYSSYNEQF
12 | TRBJ2-1 | TRBV5-1 | ASSFRYPFNEQF
14 | TRBJ2-7 | TRBV28 | ASSPLIDRGRYEQY
10 | TRBJ2-7 | TRBV10-3 | ATAGGNDEQY
13 | TRBJ2-2 | TRBV9 | ASSSYRWNTGELF
13 | TRBJ1-3 | TRBV7-2 | ASSEGPNSGNTIY
12 | TRBJ2-1 | TRBV19 | ASLDRDFRNEQF
11 | TRBJ1-2 | TRBV29-1 | SVRGPGGYGYT
14 | TRBJ1-2 | TRBV12-3/TRBV12-4 | ASSLGQGNVRYGYT